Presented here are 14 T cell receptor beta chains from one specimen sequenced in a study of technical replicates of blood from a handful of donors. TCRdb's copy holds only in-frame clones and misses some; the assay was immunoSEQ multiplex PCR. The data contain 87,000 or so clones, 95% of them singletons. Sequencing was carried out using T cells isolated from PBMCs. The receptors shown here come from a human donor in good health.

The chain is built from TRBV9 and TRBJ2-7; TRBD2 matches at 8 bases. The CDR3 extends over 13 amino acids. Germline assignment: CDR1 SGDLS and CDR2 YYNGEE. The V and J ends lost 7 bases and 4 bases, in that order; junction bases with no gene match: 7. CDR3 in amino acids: CASGPSGFYEQYF. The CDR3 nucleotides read TGTGCCAGCGGTCCTAGCGGGTTTTACGAGCAGTACTTC. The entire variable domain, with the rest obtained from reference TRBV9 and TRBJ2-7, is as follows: DSGVTQTPKHLITATGQRVTLRCSPRSGDLSVYWYQQSLDQGLQFLIQYYNGEERAKGNILERFSAQQFPDLHSELNLSSLELGDSALYFCASGPSGFYEQYFGPGTRLTVT.

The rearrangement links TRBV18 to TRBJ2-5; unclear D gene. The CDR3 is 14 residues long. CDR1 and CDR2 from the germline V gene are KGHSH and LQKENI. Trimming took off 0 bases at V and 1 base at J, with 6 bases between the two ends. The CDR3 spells CASSPPAAQETQYF. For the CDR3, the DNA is TGTGCCAGCTCACCACCGGCGGCCCAAGAGACCCAGTACTTC.

CDR3 in amino acids: CASSVDRQGDIYEQYF. In nucleotides, the CDR3 is TGTGCCAGCAGCGTAGATCGCCAGGGGGATATCTACGAGCAGTACTTC. The rearrangement uses TRBV9 and TRBJ2-7, with 7 positions matching TRBD1. The CDR3 is 16 residues long. Losses at the gene ends were 0 bases for V and 3 bases for J; bases not matched to a gene: 9. The germline V gene encodes CDR1 SGDLS and CDR2 YYNGEE. The entire variable domain, with the rest obtained from reference TRBV9 and TRBJ2-7, is as follows: DSGVTQTPKHLITATGQRVTLRCSPRSGDLSVYWYQQSLDQGLQFLIQYYNGEERAKGNILERFSAQQFPDLHSELNLSSLELGDSALYFCASSVDRQGDIYEQYFGPGTRLTVT.

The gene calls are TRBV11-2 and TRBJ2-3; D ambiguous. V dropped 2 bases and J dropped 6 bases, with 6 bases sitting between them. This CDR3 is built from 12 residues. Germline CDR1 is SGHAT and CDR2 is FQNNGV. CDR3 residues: CASSLSQDTQYF. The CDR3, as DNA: TGTGCCAGCAGCTTAAGTCAGGATACGCAGTATTTT. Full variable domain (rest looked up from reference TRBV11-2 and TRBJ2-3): EAGVAQSPRYKIIEKRQSVAFWCNPISGHATLYWYQQILGQGPKLLIQFQNNGVVDDSQLPKDRFSAERLKGVDSTLKIQPAKLEDSAVYLCASSLSQDTQYFGPGTRLTVL.

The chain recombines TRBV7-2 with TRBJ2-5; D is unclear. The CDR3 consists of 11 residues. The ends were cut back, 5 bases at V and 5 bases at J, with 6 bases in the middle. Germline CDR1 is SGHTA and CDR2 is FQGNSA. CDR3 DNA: TGTGCCAGCAGCCCCCGGGAGACCCAGTACTTC. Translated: CASSPRETQYF.

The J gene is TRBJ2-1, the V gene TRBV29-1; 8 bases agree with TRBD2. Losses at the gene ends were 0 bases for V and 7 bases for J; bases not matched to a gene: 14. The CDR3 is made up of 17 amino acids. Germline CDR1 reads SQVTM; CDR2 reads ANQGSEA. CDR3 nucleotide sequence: TGCAGCGTTGAAGATCGGGGGGGGAGGGATCGACAAAATGAGCAGTTCTTC. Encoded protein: CSVEDRGGRDRQNEQFF.

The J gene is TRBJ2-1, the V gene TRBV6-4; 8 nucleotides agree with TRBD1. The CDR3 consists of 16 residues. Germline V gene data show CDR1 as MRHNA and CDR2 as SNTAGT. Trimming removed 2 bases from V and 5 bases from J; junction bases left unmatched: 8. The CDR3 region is CASSDLWTGLNNEQFF. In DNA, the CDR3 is TGTGCCAGCAGTGACCTATGGACAGGGTTAAACAATGAGCAGTTCTTC.

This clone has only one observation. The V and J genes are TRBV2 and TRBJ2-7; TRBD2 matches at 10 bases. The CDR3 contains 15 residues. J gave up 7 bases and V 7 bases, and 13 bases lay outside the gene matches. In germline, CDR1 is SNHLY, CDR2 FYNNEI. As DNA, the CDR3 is TGTGCCAGCACCACTCTAGCGGGGGCTTGGGATGAGCAGTACTTC. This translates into CASTTLAGAWDEQYF.

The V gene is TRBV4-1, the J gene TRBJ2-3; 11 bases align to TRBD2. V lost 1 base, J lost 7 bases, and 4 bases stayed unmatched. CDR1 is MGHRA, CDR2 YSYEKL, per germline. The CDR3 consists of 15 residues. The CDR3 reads CASSQVSGRANTQYF. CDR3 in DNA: TGCGCCAGCAGCCAAGTTAGCGGGAGGGCAAATACGCAGTATTTT.

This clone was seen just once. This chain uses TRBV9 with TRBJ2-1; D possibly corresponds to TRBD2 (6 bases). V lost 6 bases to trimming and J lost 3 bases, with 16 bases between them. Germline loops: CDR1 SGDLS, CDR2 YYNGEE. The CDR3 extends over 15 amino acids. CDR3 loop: CASTEGGEFYNEQFF. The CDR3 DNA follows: TGTGCCAGCACCGAGGGAGGCGAGTTCTACAATGAGCAGTTCTTC.

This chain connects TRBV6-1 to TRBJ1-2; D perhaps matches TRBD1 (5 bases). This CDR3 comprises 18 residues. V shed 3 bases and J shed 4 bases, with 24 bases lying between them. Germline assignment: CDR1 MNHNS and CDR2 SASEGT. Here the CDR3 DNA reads TGTGCCAGCAGTGATTCTCCCGGAGGGGCGTCATACTCCTATGGCTACACCTTC. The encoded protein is CASSDSPGGASYSYGYTF.

CDR3 in amino acids: CASSSIPDTQYF. Here the CDR3 DNA reads TGTGCCAGTAGTTCTATTCCTGATACGCAGTATTTT. The chain is built from TRBV19 and TRBJ2-3; unclear D gene. CDR1 is LNHDA, CDR2 SQIVND, per germline (reference sequence). The ends were cut back, 5 bases at V and 6 bases at J, with 9 bases in the middle. The CDR3 has 12 amino acids.

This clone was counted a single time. The CDR3 DNA follows: TGTGCCAGCTCACCGTCCAGGGGAAGGACGGAGACCCAGTACTTC. This encodes CASSPSRGRTETQYF. This rearrangement joins TRBV18 to TRBJ2-5; TRBD1 is a possible D gene (6 bases). CDR1 and CDR2 from the germline V gene are KGHSH and LQKENI. The CDR3 is 15 amino acids. Trimming removed 3 bases from V and 5 bases from J, with 16 bases in between. The complete variable domain, with remaining parts taken from reference TRBV18 and TRBJ2-5, reads NAGVMQNPRHLVRRRGQEARLRCSPMKGHSHVYWYRQLPEEGLKFMVYLQKENIIDESGMPKERFSAEFPKEGPSILRIQQVVRGDSAAYFCASSPSRGRTETQYFGPGTRLLVL.

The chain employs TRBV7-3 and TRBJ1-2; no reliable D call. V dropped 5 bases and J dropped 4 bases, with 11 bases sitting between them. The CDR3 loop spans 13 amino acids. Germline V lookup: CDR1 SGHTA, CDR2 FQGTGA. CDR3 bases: TGTGCCAGCAGCCTAAACAGCGGCTATGGCTACACCTTC. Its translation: CASSLNSGYGYTF.